This TCR beta chain was sequenced during a study of cytomegalovirus exposure and HLA in healthy donors. Findings and caveats of the study: With DRB1 most and HLA-C fewest, TCR association rates differed between HLA loci in a later analysis. Segments of the TCR beta V type were, in most cases, productive about 87% or about 30% of the time in an earlier analysis. TCR beta V- and J-gene trimming, according to a later analysis, was linked to a missense DCLRE1C variant. One later analysis reportedly identified an Asian-associated ancestry cluster that showed fewer N-insertions than the approximately 710-donor mean.

The CDR3 is 14 amino acids. The ends were cut back, 2 bases at V and 3 bases at J, with 10 bases in the middle. Germline V gives CDR1 MNHNY, CDR2 SVGAGI (reference sequence). Both 60 Vbeta primers and 13 Jbeta primers went into the PCR. The data were produced by immunoSEQ multiplex PCR, yet TCRdb's version contains in-frame clones alone and is incomplete. The sample shows around 110,000 clones, roughly 70% of them seen only once. Regarding this clone: As yet, its antigen is unknown.

The source of this sequence is a woman between 18 and 29 years old in good health and CMV-seronegative. The chain links TRBV6-6 to TRBJ1-2; tentative D call: TRBD1 (6 bases). The sample comprised PBMCs. CDR3 DNA sequence: TGTGCCAGCAGTTACCGGGGGGCGGACTATGGCTACACCTTC. This gives the protein CASSYRGADYGYTF.